One sample yielded the 10 T cell receptor beta chains listed below, sequenced in a study of response to subunit inactivated influenza vaccine. Each CDR3 protein gets one entry after TCRdb re-called the RT-PCR reads with MiXCR. The sample holds hundreds of thousands of distinct CDR3 sequences, 7.6% seen once. This specimen was PBMCs from blood, taken less than 30 months after vaccination. These receptors were obtained from a man aged 45-69 years who received an inactivated influenza vaccine.

This clonotype was counted many times. The CDR3 protein is CSARDGQGAVETQYF. CDR3 DNA: TGCAGTGCTAGAGACGGACAGGGGGCTGTGGAGACCCAGTACTTC. The chain employs TRBV20-1 and TRBJ2-5, with 11 bases aligning to TRBD1. The V and J ends lost 0 bases and 5 bases, in that order; junction bases with no gene match: 5. The CDR3 runs 15 residues. Per the germline V gene, CDR1 is DFQATT and CDR2 is SNEGSKA (reference sequence).

This clonotype has ten or more counts. The chain has TRBV3-1 and TRBJ1-1; 10 positions agree with TRBD1. The junction had 1 base not matched to a gene; V was cut back by 5 bases and J by 4 bases. CDR3 length: 13 residues. Germline CDR1 is LGHDT and CDR2 is YNNKEL (reference sequence). The CDR3 DNA reads TGTGCCAGCAGCGGGACAGGGGCCACTGAAGCTTTCTTT. Translating gives CASSGTGATEAFF.

Notes on this clonotype: This may be a read error: a much more frequent sequence differs by one nucleotide. The chain employs TRBV7-2 and TRBJ1-1; no definite D call. CDR1 is SGHTA and CDR2 is FQGNSA in the germline V gene. The CDR3 extends over 15 amino acids. The ends were cut back, 4 bases at V and 3 bases at J, with 15 bases in the middle. CDR3 DNA sequence: TGTGCCAGCAGCTCCCGACATGGGAGGGACACTGAAGCTTTCTTT. As protein: CASSSRHGRDTEAFF.

This clonotype was counted ten times or more. The chain couples TRBV11-1 to TRBJ2-1, with TRBD1 as a possible D gene (6 bases). This CDR3 is 12 amino acids long. V was clipped by 5 bases and J by 9 bases, with 11 bases between them. Per the germline V gene, CDR1 is SGHAT and CDR2 is FQDESV (reference sequence). The CDR3 sequence is CASSLQGFEQFF. The DNA of the CDR3 is TGTGCCAGCAGCCTACAGGGTTTTGAGCAGTTCTTC.

This clonotype was seen a handful of times. The chain employs TRBV27 and TRBJ2-7; unclear D gene. This CDR3 has 14 residues. Between the trimmed V and J ends, which lost 0 bases and 6 bases, there was a span of 12 bases. Germline assignment: CDR1 MNHEY and CDR2 SMNVEV (reference sequence). The CDR3 coding sequence is TGTGCCAGCAGTTTATCTAAAGACGGCGGCGAGCAGTACTTC. Translation gives CASSLSKDGGEQYF.

The chain uses TRBV3-1 and TRBJ2-1, with D possibly TRBD2 on 6 matching bases. Trimming took 4 bases from V and 4 from J, leaving 20 bases between them. The CDR3 is 17 residues long. CDR1 is LGHDT and CDR2 is YNNKEL in the germline V gene (reference sequence). As DNA, the CDR3 is TGTGCCAGCAGCCCGCAAGGGCCGGGAGCAGGTTACAATGAGCAGTTCTTC. It yields the protein CASSPQGPGAGYNEQFF.

The V call is TRBV29-1, the J call TRBJ2-7; the D gene is possibly TRBD2 (6 bases). The CDR3 runs to 13 residues. V was cut by 6 bases and J by 2 bases, with 14 bases left in between. Germline-derived CDR1 and CDR2 are SQVTM and ANQGSEA. The CDR3 coding sequence is TGCAGCGTGCGGGGACGGCAAACCTACGAGCAGTACTTC. Protein product: CSVRGRQTYEQYF.

The chain joins TRBV7-8 to TRBJ2-7, with 9 nucleotides matching TRBD2. Looked up from germline, CDR1 is SGHVS and CDR2 is FQNEAQ. V lost 1 base to trimming and J lost 3 bases; unmatched junction nucleotides: 7. The CDR3 runs 16 residues. CDR3 protein: CASSLVSASGIYEQYF. The CDR3, as DNA: TGTGCCAGCAGCTTAGTTTCGGCTAGCGGGATCTACGAGCAGTACTTC.

This clonotype occurred many times. The V and J genes are TRBV4-3 and TRBJ2-3; D remains unclear. Trimming pared 0 bases from V and 2 bases from J, leaving 6 bases between. The germline V gene encodes CDR1 LGHNA and CDR2 YSLEER. The CDR3 length is 14 residues. This CDR3 reads CASSQDRLTDTQYF. The DNA for the CDR3 is TGCGCCAGCAGCCAAGATAGACTCACAGATACGCAGTATTTT.

This clonotype was seen repeatedly, ten times or more. V and J are TRBV29-1 and TRBJ2-7; TRBD1 aligns across 10 bases. CDR1 and CDR2 from the germline V gene are SQVTM and ANQGSEA. The CDR3 is made up of 14 amino acids. Losses at the gene ends were 5 bases for V and 4 bases for J; bases not matched to a gene: 8. CDR3 amino acids: CSVTRDRGPYEQYF. For the CDR3, the DNA is TGCAGCGTTACCCGGGACAGGGGCCCATACGAGCAGTACTTC.